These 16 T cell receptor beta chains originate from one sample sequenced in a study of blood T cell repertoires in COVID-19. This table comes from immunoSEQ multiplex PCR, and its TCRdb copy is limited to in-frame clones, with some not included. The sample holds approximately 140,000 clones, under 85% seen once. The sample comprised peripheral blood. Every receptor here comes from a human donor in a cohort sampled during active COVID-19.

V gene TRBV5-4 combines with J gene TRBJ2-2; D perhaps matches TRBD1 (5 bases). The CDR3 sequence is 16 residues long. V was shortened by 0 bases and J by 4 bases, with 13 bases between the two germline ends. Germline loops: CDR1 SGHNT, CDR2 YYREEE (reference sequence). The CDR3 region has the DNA TGTGCCAGCAGCTTGGAGGGCAGGGCACGCACCGGGGAGCTGTTTTTT. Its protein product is CASSLEGRARTGELFF.

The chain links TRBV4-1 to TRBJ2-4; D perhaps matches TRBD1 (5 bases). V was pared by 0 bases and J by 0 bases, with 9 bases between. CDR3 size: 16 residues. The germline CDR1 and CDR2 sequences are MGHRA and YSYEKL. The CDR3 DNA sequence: TGCGCCAGCAGCCAAGAGTCAGGGCTAGCCAAAAACATTCAGTACTTC. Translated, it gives CASSQESGLAKNIQYF.

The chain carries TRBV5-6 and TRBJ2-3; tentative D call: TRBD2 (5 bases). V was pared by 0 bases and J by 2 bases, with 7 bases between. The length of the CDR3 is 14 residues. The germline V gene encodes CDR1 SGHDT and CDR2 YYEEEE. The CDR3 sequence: CASSLGENTDTQYF. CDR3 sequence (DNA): TGTGCCAGCAGCTTGGGGGAGAACACAGATACGCAGTATTTT.

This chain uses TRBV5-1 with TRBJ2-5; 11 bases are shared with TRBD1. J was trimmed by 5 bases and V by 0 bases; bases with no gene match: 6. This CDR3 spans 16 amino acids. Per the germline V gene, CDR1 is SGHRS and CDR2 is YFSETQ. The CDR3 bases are TGCGCCAGCAGCTTGGCCGGGACAGGGGGTCGGGAGACCCAGTACTTC. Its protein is CASSLAGTGGRETQYF.

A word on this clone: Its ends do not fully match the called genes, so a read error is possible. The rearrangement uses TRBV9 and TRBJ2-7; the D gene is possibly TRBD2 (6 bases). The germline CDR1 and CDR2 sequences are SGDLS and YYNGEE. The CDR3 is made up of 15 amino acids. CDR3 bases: TGTGCCAGCAGCCAGCGGGTCTCCTCCTCCCACGAGCAGTACTTC. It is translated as CASSQRVSSSHEQYF.

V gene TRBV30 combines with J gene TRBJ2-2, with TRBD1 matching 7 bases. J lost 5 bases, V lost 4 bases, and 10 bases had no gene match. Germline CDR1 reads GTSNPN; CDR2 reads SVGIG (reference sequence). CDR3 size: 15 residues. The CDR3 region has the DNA TGTGCCTGGAATAGGGACAGATCTACGACCGGGGAGCTGTTTTTT. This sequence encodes CAWNRDRSTTGELFF.

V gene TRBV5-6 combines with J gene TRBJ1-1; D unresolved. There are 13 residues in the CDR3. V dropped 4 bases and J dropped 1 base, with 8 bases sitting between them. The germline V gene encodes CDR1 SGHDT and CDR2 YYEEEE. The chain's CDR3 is CASSVSPNTEAFF. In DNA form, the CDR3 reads TGTGCCAGCAGCGTTAGCCCGAACACTGAAGCTTTCTTT. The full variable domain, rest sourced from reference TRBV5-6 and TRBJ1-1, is DAGVTQSPTHLIKTRGQQVTLRCSPKSGHDTVSWYQQALGQGPQFIFQYYEEEERQRGNFPDRFSGHQFPNYSSELNVNALLLGDSALYLCASSVSPNTEAFFGQGTRLTVV.

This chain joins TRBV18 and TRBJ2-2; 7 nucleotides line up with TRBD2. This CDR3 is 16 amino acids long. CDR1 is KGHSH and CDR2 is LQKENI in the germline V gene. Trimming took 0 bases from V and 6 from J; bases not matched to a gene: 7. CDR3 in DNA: TGTGCCAGCTCACCACCGGTGCGGGGGAGTTCCGGGGAGCTGTTTTTT. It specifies CASSPPVRGSSGELFF. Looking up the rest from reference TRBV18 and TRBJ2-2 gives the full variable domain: NAGVMQNPRHLVRRRGQEARLRCSPMKGHSHVYWYRQLPEEGLKFMVYLQKENIIDESGMPKERFSAEFPKEGPSILRIQQVVRGDSAAYFCASSPPVRGSSGELFFGEGSRLTVL.

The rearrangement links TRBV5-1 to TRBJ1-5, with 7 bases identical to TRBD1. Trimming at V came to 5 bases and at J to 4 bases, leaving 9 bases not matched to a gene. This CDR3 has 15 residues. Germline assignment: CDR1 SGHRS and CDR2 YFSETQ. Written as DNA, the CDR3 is TGCGCCAGCAGTTCCGTGACAGGGTGTAATCAGCCCCAGCATTTT. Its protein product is CASSSVTGCNQPQHF.

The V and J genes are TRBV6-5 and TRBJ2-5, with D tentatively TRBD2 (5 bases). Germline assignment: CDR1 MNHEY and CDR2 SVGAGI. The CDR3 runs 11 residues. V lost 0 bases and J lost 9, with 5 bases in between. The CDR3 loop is CASSYSGAQYF. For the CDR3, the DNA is TGTGCCAGCAGTTACTCCGGGGCCCAGTACTTC.

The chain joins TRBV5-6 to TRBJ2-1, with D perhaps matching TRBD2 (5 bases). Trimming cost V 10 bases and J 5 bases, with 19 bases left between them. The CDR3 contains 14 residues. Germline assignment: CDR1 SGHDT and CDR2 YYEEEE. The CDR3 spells CACRGQRLNNEQFF. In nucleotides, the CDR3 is TGTGCCTGCCGCGGGCAGAGACTTAACAATGAGCAGTTCTTC. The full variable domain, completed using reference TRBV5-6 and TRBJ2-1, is DAGVTQSPTHLIKTRGQQVTLRCSPKSGHDTVSWYQQALGQGPQFIFQYYEEEERQRGNFPDRFSGHQFPNYSSELNVNALLLGDSALYLCACRGQRLNNEQFFGPGTRLTVL.

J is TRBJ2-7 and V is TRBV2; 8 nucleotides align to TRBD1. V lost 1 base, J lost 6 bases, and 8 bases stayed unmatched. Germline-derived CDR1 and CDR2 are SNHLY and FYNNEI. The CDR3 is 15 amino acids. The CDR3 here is CASSEGRDRWGEQYF. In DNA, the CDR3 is TGTGCCAGCAGTGAAGGACGGGACAGGTGGGGCGAGCAGTACTTC. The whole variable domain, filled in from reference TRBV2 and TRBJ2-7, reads EPEVTQTPSHQVTQMGQEVILRCVPISNHLYFYWYRQILGQKVEFLVSFYNNEISEKSEIFDDQFSVERPDGSNFTLKIRSTKLEDSAMYFCASSEGRDRWGEQYFGPGTRLTVT.

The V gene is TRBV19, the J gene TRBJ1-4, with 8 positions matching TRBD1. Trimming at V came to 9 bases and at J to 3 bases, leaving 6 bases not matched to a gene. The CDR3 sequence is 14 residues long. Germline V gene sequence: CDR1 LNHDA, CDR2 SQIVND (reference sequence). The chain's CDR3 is CASGGQVPNEKLFF. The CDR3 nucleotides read TGTGCCAGCGGGGGACAGGTCCCTAATGAAAAACTGTTTTTT.

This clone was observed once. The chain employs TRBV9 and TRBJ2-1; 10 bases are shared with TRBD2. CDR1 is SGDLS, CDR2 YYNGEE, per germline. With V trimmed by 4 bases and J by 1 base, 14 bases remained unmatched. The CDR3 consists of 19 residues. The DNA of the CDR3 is TGTGCCAGCAGCCCCCTTCTGGGGACTAGCGAGGCATCCTACAATGAGCAGTTCTTC. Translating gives CASSPLLGTSEASYNEQFF.

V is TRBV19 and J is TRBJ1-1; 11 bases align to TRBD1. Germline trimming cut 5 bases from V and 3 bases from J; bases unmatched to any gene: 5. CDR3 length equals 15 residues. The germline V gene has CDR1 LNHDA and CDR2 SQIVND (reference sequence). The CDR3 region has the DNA TGTGCCAGTAGTTTGGGACAGGGGGTGGACACTGAAGCTTTCTTT. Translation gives CASSLGQGVDTEAFF.

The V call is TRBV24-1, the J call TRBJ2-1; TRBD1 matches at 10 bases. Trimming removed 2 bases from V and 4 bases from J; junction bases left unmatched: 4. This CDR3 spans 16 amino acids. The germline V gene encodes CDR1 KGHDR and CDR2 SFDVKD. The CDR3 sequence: CATSDSGQGGYNEQFF. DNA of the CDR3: TGTGCCACCAGTGATTCAGGACAGGGGGGGTACAATGAGCAGTTCTTC.